A selection of T cell receptor beta chains follows, all from one sample in a study of technical replicates of blood from a few donors. Assay: immunoSEQ multiplex PCR; the TCRdb copy retains only in-frame clones and omits some. Of about 82,000 clones in the sample, 94% were seen once. Sequencing input: T cells isolated from PBMCs. The receptors were sampled from a human donor in good health. Each CDR3 is given with its conserved first and last residue. A D gene is named only where the DNA matches it firmly. Not all rows give a size; the values are once, few, many and, for expanded clones, a class.

clone size	CDR3 length	V gene	J gene	D gene	CDR3 DNA	CDR3 protein
-	13	TRBV30	TRBJ1-1	-	TGTGCCTGGAACCGACAGGTGAACACTGAAGCTTTCTTT	CAWNRQVNTEAFF
-	12	TRBV6-1	TRBJ1-1	TRBD1	TGTGCCAGCAGTGCGACAGGGACTGAAGCTTTCTTT	CASSATGTEAFF
-	14	TRBV5-6	TRBJ2-3	-	TGTGCCAGCAGGCCTGCCCAGTATCGAAATACGCAGTATTTT	CASRPAQYRNTQYF
-	13	TRBV4-2	TRBJ2-1	-	TGTGCCAGCAGCCAACCTCTCGGCAATGAGCAGTTCTTC	CASSQPLGNEQFF
-	17	TRBV4-1	TRBJ1-1	-	TGCGCCAGCAGCCAAGGGGCAGGGCAGTTCATGAACACTGAAGCTTTCTTT	CASSQGAGQFMNTEAFF
-	15	TRBV28	TRBJ1-1	-	TGTGCCAGCGCCGACAGAGGATTCCTGAACACTGAAGCTTTCTTT	CASADRGFLNTEAFF
-	13	TRBV5-1	TRBJ1-1	TRBD1	TGCGCCAGCAGCTTGTCGGCAGGGGGTGGTGCTTTCTTT	CASSLSAGGGAFF
-	14	TRBV7-9	TRBJ1-5	TRBD1	TGTGCCAGCAGCCAGGGGGAACCCTATCAGCCCCAGCATTTT	CASSQGEPYQPQHF
-	16	TRBV6-1	TRBJ2-5	-	TGTGCCAGCAGTGAAGAGGCGGGAATAGGGTTGGAGACCCAGTACTTC	CASSEEAGIGLETQYF
-	14	TRBV27	TRBJ2-7	TRBD1	TGTGCCAGCAGTTTGGGACAGCCCACCTACGAGCAGTACTTC	CASSLGQPTYEQYF
-	13	TRBV29-1	TRBJ2-7	-	TGCAGCGTTTTATGGGGCCTCACCTACGAGCAGTACTTC	CSVLWGLTYEQYF
-	14	TRBV4-3	TRBJ2-7	TRBD2	TGCGCCAGCAGCCAAGAGCGGGAGATCCACGAGCAGTACTTC	CASSQEREIHEQYF
-	14	TRBV18	TRBJ1-4	TRBD1	TGTGCCAGCTCACCGGGACAGGAAGGCGAAAAACTGTTTTTT	CASSPGQEGEKLFF
-	16	TRBV4-1	TRBJ2-7	TRBD1	TGCGCCAGCAGCCAAGTTGACAGGGGGGGAACCTACGAGCAGTACTTC	CASSQVDRGGTYEQYF
once	12	TRBV30	TRBJ1-5	-	TGTGCCTGGAGCAGGGGCGACCAGCCCCAGCATTTT	CAWSRGDQPQHF
-	12	TRBV7-6	TRBJ1-1	-	TGTGCCAGCAGCTTAGAGCCAGGTCGAACTTTCTTT	CASSLEPGRTFF
-	17	TRBV11-2	TRBJ2-5	TRBD2	TGTGCCAGCAGCTTAGATCAGAGACTAGCGGGAGAAGAGACCCAGTACTTC	CASSLDQRLAGEETQYF
-	14	TRBV7-9	TRBJ2-5	TRBD1	TGTGCCAGCAGCTTAGGACAGGGACAAGAGACCCAGTACTTC	CASSLGQGQETQYF
-	17	TRBV13	TRBJ1-1	-	TGTGCCAGCAGCTTAGCAGACAGGTTCGCCATGAACACTGAAGCTTTCTTT	CASSLADRFAMNTEAFF
few	15	TRBV11-2	TRBJ2-1	-	TGTGCCAGCAGCTTAATGCTTAGCGCCAACAATGAGCAGTTCTTC	CASSLMLSANNEQFF
once	16	TRBV19	TRBJ1-5	TRBD1	TGTGCCAGTAGTATAGTATTGGACAGGGGGAATCAGCCCCAGCATTTT	CASSIVLDRGNQPQHF
-	13	TRBV27	TRBJ2-7	-	TGTGCCAGCAGTCGACAGAGGACCTACGAGCAGTACTTC	CASSRQRTYEQYF
-	17	TRBV29-1	TRBJ2-6	-	TGCAGCGTTGGAGGTCGTCCCCAACACTCTGGGGCCAACGTCCTGACTTTC	CSVGGRPQHSGANVLTF
few	14	TRBV13	TRBJ2-1	TRBD2	TGTGCCAGCAGCGATAGCGGGTCCTACAATGAGCAGTTCTTC	CASSDSGSYNEQFF
-	16	TRBV4-1	TRBJ2-7	TRBD2	TGCGCCAGCAGCCAAGCGGGCGGGAGGAGCTCCTACGAGCAGTACTTC	CASSQAGGRSSYEQYF
-	14	TRBV12-5	TRBJ2-1	-	TGTGCTAGTGGTTTGGCCGGGAGTATTATTGAGCAGTTCTTC	CASGLAGSIIEQFF
-	14	TRBV2	TRBJ1-2	TRBD1	TGTGCCAACGCCGGGACAGGGACCAACTATGGCTACACCTTC	CANAGTGTNYGYTF
-	14	TRBV19	TRBJ1-3	-	TGTGCCAGTAGTACTGACAACGCAGGAAACACCATATATTTT	CASSTDNAGNTIYF